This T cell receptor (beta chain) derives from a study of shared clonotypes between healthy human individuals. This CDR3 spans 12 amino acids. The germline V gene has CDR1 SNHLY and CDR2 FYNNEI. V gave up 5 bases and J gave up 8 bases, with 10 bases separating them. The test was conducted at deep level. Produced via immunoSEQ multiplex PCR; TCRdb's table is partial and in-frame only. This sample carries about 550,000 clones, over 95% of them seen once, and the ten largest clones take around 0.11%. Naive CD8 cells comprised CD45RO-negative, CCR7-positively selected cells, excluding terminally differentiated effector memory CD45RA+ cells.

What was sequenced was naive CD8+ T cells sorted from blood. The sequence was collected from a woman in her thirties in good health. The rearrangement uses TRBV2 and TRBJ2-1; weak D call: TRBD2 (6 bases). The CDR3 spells CASSSLAYEQFF. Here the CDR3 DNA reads TGTGCCAGCAGTTCTCTAGCGTATGAGCAGTTCTTC.